What follows describes a single T cell receptor (beta chain). Its antigen is still unknown. The PCR contained 60 Vbeta and 13 Jbeta primers. Data came from immunoSEQ multiplex PCR; TCRdb stores just in-frame clones and leaves some out. This table has 170,000 or so clones, less than 80% appearing once. The record originates from a study of cytomegalovirus exposure and HLA in healthy donors. Findings and limits, study-wide: A list of approximately 160 TCR beta chains associated with cytomegalovirus was given. Among the sequence variants, a highly shared cluster was likely an artifact of sequencing.

Whereas donors were nominally healthy upon sampling, unrecorded immune exposures were probable. The V segment lost 4 bases and the J segment 5 bases; nucleotides outside the gene matches: 5. The germline V gene has CDR1 KGHSH and CDR2 LQKENI. This CDR3 contains 15 residues. The sequence was obtained from a woman aged 40 to 50 in good health and CMV-seronegative. Source material: PBMCs. The gene calls are TRBV18 and TRBJ1-5; 10 nucleotides line up with TRBD1. This CDR3 is CASSRDRGPDQPQHF. The CDR3 DNA is TGTGCCAGCTCACGTGACAGGGGGCCCGATCAGCCCCAGCATTTT.